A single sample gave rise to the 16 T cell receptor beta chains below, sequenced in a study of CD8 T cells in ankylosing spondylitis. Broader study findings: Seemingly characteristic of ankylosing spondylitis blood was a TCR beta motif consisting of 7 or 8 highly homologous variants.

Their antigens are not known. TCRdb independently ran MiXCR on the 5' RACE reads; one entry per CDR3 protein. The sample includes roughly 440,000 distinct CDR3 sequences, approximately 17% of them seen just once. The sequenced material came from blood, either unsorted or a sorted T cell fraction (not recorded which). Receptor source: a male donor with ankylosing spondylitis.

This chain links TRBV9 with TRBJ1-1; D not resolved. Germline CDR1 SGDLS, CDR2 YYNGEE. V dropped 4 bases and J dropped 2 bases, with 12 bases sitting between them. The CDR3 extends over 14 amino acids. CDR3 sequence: CASSPVRGNTEAFF. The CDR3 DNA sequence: TGTGCCAGCAGCCCTGTTAGAGGCAACACTGAAGCTTTCTTT.

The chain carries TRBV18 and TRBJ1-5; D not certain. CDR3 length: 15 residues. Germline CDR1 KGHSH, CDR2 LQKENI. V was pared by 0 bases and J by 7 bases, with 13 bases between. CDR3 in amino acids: CASSPPGGLGQPQHF. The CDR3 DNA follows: TGTGCCAGCTCACCACCCGGCGGACTAGGACAGCCCCAGCATTTT.

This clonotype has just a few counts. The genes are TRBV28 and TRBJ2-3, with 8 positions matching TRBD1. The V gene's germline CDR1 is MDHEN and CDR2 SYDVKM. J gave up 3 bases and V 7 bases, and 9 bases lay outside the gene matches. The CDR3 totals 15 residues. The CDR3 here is CASTFPGGTTDTQYF. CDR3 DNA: TGTGCCAGCACCTTCCCAGGGGGCACGACAGATACGCAGTATTTT.

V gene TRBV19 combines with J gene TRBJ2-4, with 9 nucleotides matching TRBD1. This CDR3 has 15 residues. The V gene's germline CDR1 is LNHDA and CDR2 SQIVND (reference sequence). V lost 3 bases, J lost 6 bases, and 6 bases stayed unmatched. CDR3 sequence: CASSIDRGSINIQYF. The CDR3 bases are TGTGCCAGTAGTATCGACAGGGGGTCGATAAACATTCAGTACTTC.

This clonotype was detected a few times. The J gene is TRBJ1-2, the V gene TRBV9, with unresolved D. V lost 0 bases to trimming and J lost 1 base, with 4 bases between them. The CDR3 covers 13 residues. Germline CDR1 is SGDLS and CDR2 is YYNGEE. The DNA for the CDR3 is TGTGCCAGCAGCGTAGGATTTAACTATGGCTACACCTTC. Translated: CASSVGFNYGYTF.

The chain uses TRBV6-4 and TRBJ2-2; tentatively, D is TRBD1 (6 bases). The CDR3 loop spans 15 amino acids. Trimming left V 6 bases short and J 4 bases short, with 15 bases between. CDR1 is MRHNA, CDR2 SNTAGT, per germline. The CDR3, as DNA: TGTGCCAGCAGAAGACAGGCCTCGGCCACCGGGGAGCTGTTTTTT. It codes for CASRRQASATGELFF.

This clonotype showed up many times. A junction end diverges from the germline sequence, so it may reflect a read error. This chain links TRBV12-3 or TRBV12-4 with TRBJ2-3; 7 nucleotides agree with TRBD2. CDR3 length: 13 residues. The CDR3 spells CASSLAAKTPQYF. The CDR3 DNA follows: TGTGCCAGCAGTCTAGCGGCAAAAACACCGCAGTATTTT.

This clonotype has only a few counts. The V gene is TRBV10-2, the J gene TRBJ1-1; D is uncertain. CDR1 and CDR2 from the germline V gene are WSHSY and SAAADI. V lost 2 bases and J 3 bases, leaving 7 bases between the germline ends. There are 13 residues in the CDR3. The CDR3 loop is CASSEKGDTEAFF. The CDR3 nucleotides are TGCGCCAGCAGTGAGAAGGGAGACACTGAAGCTTTCTTT.

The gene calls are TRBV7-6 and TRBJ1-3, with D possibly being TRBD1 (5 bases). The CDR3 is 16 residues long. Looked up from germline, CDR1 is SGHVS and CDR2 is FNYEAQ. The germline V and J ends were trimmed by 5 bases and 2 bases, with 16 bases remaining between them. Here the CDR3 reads CASSRGLPRTGNTIYF. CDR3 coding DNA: TGTGCCAGCAGCCGGGGACTGCCTAGAACTGGAAACACCATATATTTT.

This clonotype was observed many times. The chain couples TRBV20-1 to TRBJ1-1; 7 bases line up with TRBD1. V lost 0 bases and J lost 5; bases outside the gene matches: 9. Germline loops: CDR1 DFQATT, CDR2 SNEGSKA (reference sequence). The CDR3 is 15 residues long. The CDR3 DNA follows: TGCAGTGCTAGAGATATTCCAGGGGGTAGGACTGAAGCTTTCTTT. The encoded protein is CSARDIPGGRTEAFF.

Here the CDR3 reads CASSVRDRNQPQHF. The CDR3 region has the DNA TGTGCCAGCAGCGTCCGGGACAGAAATCAGCCCCAGCATTTT. This chain connects TRBV7-8 to TRBJ1-5, with 7 bases that match TRBD1. Germline assignment: CDR1 SGHVS and CDR2 FQNEAQ. The CDR3 totals 14 residues. With 5 bases clipped from V and 4 bases from J, the junction kept 5 bases outside the gene matches. Combining the CDR3 with reference TRBV7-8 and TRBJ1-5 gives the whole variable domain GAGVSQSPRYKVAKRGQDVALRCDPISGHVSLFWYQQALGQGPEFLTYFQNEAQLDKSGLPSDRFFAERPEGSVSTLKIQRTQQEDSAVYLCASSVRDRNQPQHFGDGTRLSIL.

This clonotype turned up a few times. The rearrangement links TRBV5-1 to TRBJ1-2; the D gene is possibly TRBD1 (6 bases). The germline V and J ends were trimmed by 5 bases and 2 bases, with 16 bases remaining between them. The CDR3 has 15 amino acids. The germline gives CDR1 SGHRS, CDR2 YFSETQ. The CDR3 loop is CASRDLSGGNYGYTF. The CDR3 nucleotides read TGCGCCAGCAGGGACCTAAGTGGGGGCAACTATGGCTACACCTTC.

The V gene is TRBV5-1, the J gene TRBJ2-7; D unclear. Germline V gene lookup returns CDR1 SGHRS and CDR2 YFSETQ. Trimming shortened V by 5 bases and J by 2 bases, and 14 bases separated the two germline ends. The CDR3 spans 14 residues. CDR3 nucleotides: TGCGCCAGCAGGTCTGACACCTTCCCCTACGAGCAGTACTTC. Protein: CASRSDTFPYEQYF. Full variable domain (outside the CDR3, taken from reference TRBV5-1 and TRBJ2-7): KAGVTQTPRYLIKTRGQQVTLSCSPISGHRSVSWYQQTPGQGLQFLFEYFSETQRNKGNFPGRFSGRQFSNSRSEMNVSTLELGDSALYLCASRSDTFPYEQYFGPGTRLTVT.

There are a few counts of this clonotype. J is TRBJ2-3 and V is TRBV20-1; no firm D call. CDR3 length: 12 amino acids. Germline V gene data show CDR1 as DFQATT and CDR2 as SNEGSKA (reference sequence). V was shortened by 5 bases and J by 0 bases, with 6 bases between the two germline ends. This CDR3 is CSAPASTDTQYF. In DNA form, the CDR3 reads TGCAGTGCTCCGGCTAGCACAGATACGCAGTATTTT.

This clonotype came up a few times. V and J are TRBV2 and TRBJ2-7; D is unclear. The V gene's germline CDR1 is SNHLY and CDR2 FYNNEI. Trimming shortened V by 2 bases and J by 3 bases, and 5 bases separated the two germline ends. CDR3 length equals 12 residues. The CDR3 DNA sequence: TGTGCCAGCAGTGAATACGGCTACGAGCAGTACTTC. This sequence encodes CASSEYGYEQYF.

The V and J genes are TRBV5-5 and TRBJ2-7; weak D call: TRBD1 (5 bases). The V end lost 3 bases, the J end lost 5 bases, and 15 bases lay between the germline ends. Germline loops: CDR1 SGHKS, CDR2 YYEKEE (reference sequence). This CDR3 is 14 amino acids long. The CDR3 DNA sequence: TGTGCCAGCAGCTCGTTGGACAAGATCAACGAGCAGTACTTC. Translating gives CASSSLDKINEQYF.